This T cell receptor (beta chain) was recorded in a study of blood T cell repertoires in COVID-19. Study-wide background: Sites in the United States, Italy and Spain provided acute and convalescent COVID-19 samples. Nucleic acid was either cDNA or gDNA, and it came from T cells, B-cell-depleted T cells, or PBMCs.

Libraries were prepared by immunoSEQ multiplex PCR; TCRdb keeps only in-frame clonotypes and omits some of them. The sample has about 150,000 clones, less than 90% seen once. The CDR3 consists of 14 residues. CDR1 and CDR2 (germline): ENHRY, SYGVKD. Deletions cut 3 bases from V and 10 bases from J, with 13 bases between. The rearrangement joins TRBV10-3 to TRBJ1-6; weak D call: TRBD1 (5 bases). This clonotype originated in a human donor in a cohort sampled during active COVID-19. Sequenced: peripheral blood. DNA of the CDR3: TGTGCCATCAGTGATGGGGGTGGGGGGTCACCCCTCCACTTT. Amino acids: CAISDGGGGSPLHF.